This T cell receptor (beta chain) was documented in a study of CD8+CD57+ T cells in acquired aplastic anemia. Study-level background: Sorted CD4+ and CD8+ cells yielded DNA averaging around 3.2 ug. For CD4+ cells, healthy donors had an average of around 9.9 million reads.

TCR beta VDJ and CDR3 profiling used genomic DNA as template. TCRdb called the reads again in MiXCR, with one record for every CDR3 protein. Of roughly 64,000 distinct CDR3 sequences in the sample, about 54% were seen once. V was pared by 4 bases and J by 2 bases, with 3 bases of the junction left unmatched. CDR1 and CDR2 from the germline V gene are KGHDR and SFDVKD. The CDR3 covers 14 residues. Findings of the study overall: Patients and controls shared roughly 28 CD8+ CDR3 sequences, which appeared highly expressed in patients and within their immunodominant clones.

Regarding this clonotype: The target antigen is unknown.

The source material was sorted CD4+, CD8+, or CD8+CD57+ T cells (not recorded which) from PBMCs. This receptor was taken from a human donor in good health, serving as a control. The chain uses TRBV24-1 and TRBJ1-1; 7 bases map to TRBD1. CDR3 amino acids: CATSDGQVNTEAFF. CDR3 nucleotide sequence: TGTGCCACCAGTGACGGACAGGTTAACACTGAAGCTTTCTTT.